The 20 T cell receptor beta chains presented below share a single source sample, sequenced in a study of blood T cell repertoires in COVID-19. The protocol was immunoSEQ multiplex PCR, while the TCRdb copy is restricted to in-frame clones and leaves out a portion. Of about 67,000 clones in the sample, around 86% were seen once. Material: peripheral blood. Receptors were obtained from a man aged 50 or older with active COVID-19.

The CDR3: CASSLWPQDNEQYF. In DNA, the CDR3 is TGTGCCAGCAGTTTATGGCCGCAGGATAACGAGCAGTACTTC. The chain carries TRBV28 and TRBJ2-7; D uncertain. CDR3 length: 14 amino acids. V was pared by 0 bases and J by 5 bases, with 11 bases between. Germline CDR1 MDHEN, CDR2 SYDVKM.

The genes are TRBV19 and TRBJ1-3; no definite D call. CDR1 and CDR2 (germline): LNHDA, SQIVND (reference sequence). CDR3 size: 12 residues. Trimming shortened V by 5 bases and J by 8 bases, and 10 bases separated the two germline ends. The CDR3 DNA sequence: TGTGCCAGTAGTTCCAGGAGGGACACCATATATTTT. Its protein is CASSSRRDTIYF.

This rearrangement joins TRBV6-5 to TRBJ2-7; D call uncertain. The CDR3 has 13 residues. Germline values: CDR1 MNHEY, CDR2 SVGAGI. The V and J ends lost 2 bases and 3 bases respectively, with 8 bases between them. CDR3 in DNA: TGTGCCAGCAGTTACGATCAACTCTACGAGCAGTACTTC. It specifies CASSYDQLYEQYF.

The chain carries TRBV7-9 and TRBJ1-5, with a weak D call TRBD1 (6 bases). The CDR3 is 13 residues long. The V gene's germline CDR1 is SEHNR and CDR2 FQNEAQ (reference sequence). The ends were cut back, 4 bases at V and 3 bases at J, with 7 bases in the middle. The CDR3 sequence is CASSWTDNQPQHF. The CDR3 coding sequence is TGTGCCAGCAGCTGGACAGACAATCAGCCCCAGCATTTT.

The chain uses TRBV6-5 and TRBJ1-2; TRBD1 matches 9 bases. V shed 6 bases, J shed 0 bases, and the junction held 2 bases outside the gene matches. Germline assignment: CDR1 MNHEY and CDR2 SVGAGI. The CDR3 is 14 amino acids. The CDR3 sequence is CASRRTGANYGYTF. CDR3 nucleotide sequence: TGTGCCAGCAGAAGGACAGGGGCTAACTATGGCTACACCTTC.

This chain uses TRBV7-9 with TRBJ2-2, with D possibly TRBD2 on 7 matching bases. CDR3 length equals 18 residues. Germline CDR1 reads SEHNR; CDR2 reads FQNEAQ (reference sequence). Trimming took off 5 bases at V and 3 bases at J, with 22 bases between the two ends. CDR3 sequence: CASSIPTPSGGDTGELFF. The CDR3 bases are TGTGCCAGCAGCATTCCCACCCCCTCGGGGGGCGACACCGGGGAGCTGTTTTTT.

The chain uses TRBV28 and TRBJ1-5, with TRBD1 identical over 7 bases. The J segment lost 7 bases and the V segment lost 2 bases, leaving 5 bases of the junction unmatched. CDR3 length equals 14 residues. Germline loops: CDR1 MDHEN, CDR2 SYDVKM. In DNA, the CDR3 is TGTGCCAGCAGTTTAATACAGGGGCGGCAGCCCCAGCATTTT. Translated, it gives CASSLIQGRQPQHF.

The rearrangement joins TRBV28 to TRBJ2-7, with 8 bases that match TRBD1. This CDR3 region has 14 residues. Germline-derived CDR1 and CDR2 are MDHEN and SYDVKM. V was pared by 6 bases and J by 4 bases, with 8 bases of the junction left unmatched. CDR3 sequence reads: CASRLTGAPYEQYF. CDR3 sequence (DNA): TGTGCCAGCAGGCTGACAGGGGCGCCTTACGAGCAGTACTTC.

This clone is a singleton in its sample. The rearrangement links TRBV28 to TRBJ1-1; D is undetermined. Germline CDR1 reads MDHEN; CDR2 reads SYDVKM. The CDR3 loop spans 14 amino acids. V lost 2 bases, J lost 5 bases, and 12 bases lay in between. The CDR3 bases are TGTGCCAGCAGTTTAAGAGGGCCGGGTACTGAAGCTTTCTTT. It translates to CASSLRGPGTEAFF.

The genes are TRBV7-9 and TRBJ2-3; D ambiguous. V lost 1 base to trimming and J lost 3 bases, with 5 bases between them. Germline V gene lookup returns CDR1 SEHNR and CDR2 FQNEAQ (reference sequence). This CDR3 is 13 amino acids long. CDR3 in amino acids: CASSLDTTDTQYF. CDR3 coding DNA: TGTGCCAGCAGCTTAGACACGACAGATACGCAGTATTTT.

The chain links TRBV6-5 to TRBJ1-6; weak D call: TRBD1 (5 bases). This CDR3 has 15 residues. Germline V gene sequence: CDR1 MNHEY, CDR2 SVGAGI. V was shortened by 2 bases and J by 10 bases, with 15 bases between the two germline ends. The CDR3 loop is CASSYGRALESPLHF. The CDR3 DNA follows: TGTGCCAGCAGTTACGGCAGGGCATTGGAATCACCCCTCCACTTT.

The rearrangement links TRBV2 to TRBJ1-2; 9 bases map to TRBD1. V lost 4 bases and J lost 8; bases outside the gene matches: 11. The CDR3 runs 15 residues. Germline assignment: CDR1 SNHLY and CDR2 FYNNEI. For the CDR3, the DNA is TGTGCCAGCAGTGTCATTGCGACAGGGGGTCGAGGCTACACCTTC. It specifies CASSVIATGGRGYTF.

The V gene is TRBV15, the J gene TRBJ2-2, with 7 bases identical to TRBD2. With V trimmed by 5 bases and J by 1 base, 4 bases remained unmatched. Germline loops: CDR1 LNHNV, CDR2 YYDKDF (reference sequence). This CDR3 is built from 15 residues. CDR3 loop: CATSDRGGNTGELFF. In nucleotides, the CDR3 is TGTGCCACCAGCGACCGCGGGGGGAACACCGGGGAGCTGTTTTTT.

The rearrangement joins TRBV11-2 to TRBJ2-4; possibly TRBD1 for D (6 bases). V dropped 4 bases and J dropped 0 bases, with 10 bases sitting between them. Germline lookup yields CDR1 SGHAT and CDR2 FQNNGV. The CDR3 length is 15 residues. CDR3: CASSSGQIAKNIQYF. Here the CDR3 DNA reads TGTGCCAGCAGCTCGGGACAAATAGCCAAAAACATTCAGTACTTC. Complete variable domain (other parts from reference TRBV11-2 and TRBJ2-4): EAGVAQSPRYKIIEKRQSVAFWCNPISGHATLYWYQQILGQGPKLLIQFQNNGVVDDSQLPKDRFSAERLKGVDSTLKIQPAKLEDSAVYLCASSSGQIAKNIQYFGAGTRLSVL.

In nucleotides, the CDR3 is TGCGCCAGCAGCTCGCCGCAGGGGGCTGGAGATACGCAGTATTTT. It encodes CASSSPQGAGDTQYF. The chain carries TRBV5-1 and TRBJ2-3, with TRBD1 matching over 8 bases. The CDR3 covers 15 residues. CDR1 and CDR2 (germline): SGHRS, YFSETQ. The V segment lost 3 bases and the J segment 5 bases; nucleotides outside the gene matches: 8.

J is TRBJ2-3 and V is TRBV9; no clear D gene. This CDR3 is built from 18 residues. CDR1 SGDLS and CDR2 YYNGEE come from the germline V gene. V was trimmed by 0 bases and J by 3 bases, leaving 20 bases between them. CDR3 nucleotide sequence: TGTGCCAGCAGCGTAGAGAGCTACCTCCCCACTAATACAGATACGCAGTATTTT. It specifies CASSVESYLPTNTDTQYF.

The chain recombines TRBV5-1 with TRBJ2-2, with TRBD2 identical over 11 bases. V gave up 2 bases and J gave up 5 bases; unmatched junction bases: 2. Germline V CDR1 and CDR2: SGHRS, YFSETQ. The CDR3 is 15 residues long. CDR3 in DNA: TGCGCCAGCAGCTTACTAGCGGGAGCTACCGGGGAGCTGTTTTTT. This codes for CASSLLAGATGELFF.

V gene TRBV7-9 combines with J gene TRBJ1-1, with no clear D. CDR3 length equals 13 residues. The germline V gene encodes CDR1 SEHNR and CDR2 FQNEAQ (reference sequence). The ends were cut back, 3 bases at V and 0 bases at J, with 5 bases in the middle. DNA for the CDR3: TGTGCCAGCAGCTTGACACTGAACACTGAAGCTTTCTTT. It codes for CASSLTLNTEAFF.

V usage is TRBV7-2 and J usage is TRBJ2-1; D may be TRBD2 (7 bases). V was shortened by 3 bases and J by 5 bases, with 14 bases between the two germline ends. Per the germline V gene, CDR1 is SGHTA and CDR2 is FQGNSA. CDR3 length: 15 amino acids. CDR3 protein: CASSLGGGLHNEQFF. The CDR3 coding sequence is TGTGCCAGCAGCTTGGGAGGGGGACTCCACAATGAGCAGTTCTTC.

This chain links TRBV6-1 with TRBJ2-3, with D unclear. The V end was cut by 3 bases, the J end by 6 bases, with 7 bases between. This CDR3 contains 12 residues. CDR1 MNHNS and CDR2 SASEGT come from the germline V gene. CDR3 in amino acids: CASSETWDTQYF. As DNA, the CDR3 is TGTGCCAGCAGTGAGACTTGGGATACGCAGTATTTT.